The 21 T cell receptor beta chains reported below all come from one sample, sequenced in a study of OX40 agonist ivuxolimab in advanced cancers. The repertoire was sequenced with immunoSEQ multiplex PCR; TCRdb's copy has only in-frame clones and lacks some. The table has approximately 99,000 clones, about 96% seen once. The sample was CD4+ or CD8+ T cells sorted from blood, taken in a trial of the OX40 agonist ivuxolimab. The receptors come from an adult with an advanced solid tumor such as melanoma, head and neck, liver or kidney cancer.

The gene calls are TRBV5-4 and TRBJ2-7; possible D gene TRBD1, 5 bases. Germline values: CDR1 SGHNT, CDR2 YYREEE (reference sequence). V was cut by 1 base and J by 3 bases, with 11 bases left in between. The CDR3 covers 14 residues. The CDR3: CASSLYQGGYEQYF. CDR3 bases: TGTGCCAGCAGCTTGTACCAGGGCGGCTACGAGCAGTACTTC.

This chain links TRBV6-4 with TRBJ1-2; D is undetermined. The CDR3 is 15 residues long. The V end lost 3 bases, the J end lost 4 bases, and 15 bases lay between the germline ends. Looked up from germline, CDR1 is MRHNA and CDR2 is SNTAGT. This chain's CDR3 is CASSEGAFERYGYTF. The CDR3 coding sequence is TGTGCCAGCAGTGAAGGAGCTTTCGAGCGCTATGGCTACACCTTC.

The chain employs TRBV25-1 and TRBJ2-2, with 7 bases aligning to TRBD2. There are 16 residues in the CDR3. Germline CDR1 and CDR2: MGHDK and SYGVNS. V shed 7 bases, J shed 7 bases, and the junction held 15 bases outside the gene matches. The CDR3 DNA reads TGTGCCAGCAACAGCTTTGAGGGCGGGAGTTTCGGGGAGCTGTTTTTT. The encoded protein is CASNSFEGGSFGELFF. Full variable domain (remainder filled in from reference TRBV25-1 and TRBJ2-2): EADIYQTPRYLVIGTGKKITLECSQTMGHDKMYWYQQDPGMELHLIHYSYGVNSTEKGDLSSESTVSRIRTEHFPLTLESARPSHTSQYLCASNSFEGGSFGELFFGEGSRLTVL.

The chain carries TRBV11-2 and TRBJ2-7; 10 bases map to TRBD1. The CDR3 is 15 residues long. Per the germline V gene, CDR1 is SGHAT and CDR2 is FQNNGV. The trim removed 5 bases at V and 5 bases at J, leaving 9 bases unmatched. The CDR3 DNA is TGTGCCAGCAGCAACCGGGACAGGGGAATTGACGAGCAGTACTTC. It yields the protein CASSNRDRGIDEQYF.

This clone has only one observation. V and J are TRBV27 and TRBJ2-7; D gene ambiguous. CDR1 and CDR2 (germline): MNHEY, SMNVEV (reference sequence). Trimming stripped 3 bases from V and 0 bases from J, with 6 bases between. This CDR3 has 13 residues. The CDR3: CASSLSYSYEQYF. The CDR3 DNA follows: TGTGCCAGCAGTTTGTCCTACTCCTACGAGCAGTACTTC.

V usage is TRBV9 and J usage is TRBJ2-1; 10 bases align to TRBD2. The CDR3 consists of 16 residues. Germline loops: CDR1 SGDLS, CDR2 YYNGEE. After removal of 4 bases from V and 9 bases from J, the junction contained 13 bases not matched to a gene. The CDR3 DNA follows: TGTGCCAGCAGCCCCTGGGGGACTAGCGCCTCGCCTGAGCAGTTCTTC. Its translation: CASSPWGTSASPEQFF. Full variable domain (remainder filled in from reference TRBV9 and TRBJ2-1): DSGVTQTPKHLITATGQRVTLRCSPRSGDLSVYWYQQSLDQGLQFLIQYYNGEERAKGNILERFSAQQFPDLHSELNLSSLELGDSALYFCASSPWGTSASPEQFFGPGTRLTVL.

This chain connects TRBV5-4 to TRBJ2-3, with D hard to call. Trimming left V 4 bases short and J 1 base short, with 10 bases between. The CDR3 loop spans 14 amino acids. Germline V gene data show CDR1 as SGHNT and CDR2 as YYREEE (reference sequence). The CDR3 DNA is TGTGCCAGCAGCCCCTTAGCTGGCACAGATACGCAGTATTTT. Its translation is CASSPLAGTDTQYF.

The gene calls are TRBV18 and TRBJ1-5, with 12 bases that match TRBD1. V lost 4 bases and J lost 5; bases outside the gene matches: 3. The CDR3 covers 15 residues. Germline lookup yields CDR1 KGHSH and CDR2 LQKENI. The CDR3 nucleotides read TGTGCCAGCTCACTGGGACAGGGGGCGGATCAGCCCCAGCATTTT. Translating it yields CASSLGQGADQPQHF.

V is TRBV27 and J is TRBJ2-7, with D possibly being TRBD2 (5 bases). V lost 5 bases to trimming and J lost 0 bases, with 14 bases between them. The CDR3 extends over 15 amino acids. The germline CDR1 and CDR2 sequences are MNHEY and SMNVEV (reference sequence). DNA of the CDR3: TGTGCCAGCAGTCCACTTCCCGGAGGCTCCTACGAGCAGTACTTC. As protein: CASSPLPGGSYEQYF.

This clone was detected once. This chain's CDR3 is CASSSRSGGPETQYF. In DNA form, the CDR3 reads TGTGCCAGCAGCTCAAGGTCGGGAGGGCCAGAGACCCAGTACTTC. The V gene is TRBV7-9, the J gene TRBJ2-5; TRBD2 matches at 8 bases. Looked up from germline, CDR1 is SEHNR and CDR2 is FQNEAQ (reference sequence). This CDR3 has 15 residues. V trimming: 4 bases; J trimming: 4 bases; junction bases outside the gene matches: 8. The full variable domain, in which reference TRBV7-9 and TRBJ2-5 provide the parts outside the CDR3, is DTGVSQNPRHKITKRGQNVTFRCDPISEHNRLYWYRQTLGQGPEFLTYFQNEAQLEKSRLLSDRFSAERPKGSFSTLEIQRTEQGDSAMYLCASSSRSGGPETQYFGPGTRLLVL.

The rearrangement links TRBV7-8 to TRBJ1-1; 12 bases are a match to TRBD1. CDR1 and CDR2 from the germline V gene are SGHVS and FQNEAQ. This CDR3 spans 14 amino acids. Germline trimming cut 5 bases from V and 9 bases from J; bases unmatched to any gene: 7. The CDR3 DNA reads TGTGCCAGCAGCCCCACAGGGACAGGGGGCAAAGCTTTCTTT. Translating it yields CASSPTGTGGKAFF.

The rearrangement joins TRBV19 to TRBJ1-3; D is uncertain. This CDR3 comprises 15 residues. Trimming removed 1 base from V and 2 bases from J, with 9 bases in between. In germline, CDR1 is LNHDA, CDR2 SQIVND (reference sequence). In DNA, the CDR3 is TGTGCCAGTAGTATAGGTGATGGCACTGGAAACACCATATATTTT. It codes for CASSIGDGTGNTIYF.

This chain links TRBV6-1 with TRBJ1-1; D ambiguous. V was shortened by 6 bases and J by 2 bases, with 10 bases between the two germline ends. The CDR3 contains 13 residues. Germline CDR1 reads MNHNS; CDR2 reads SASEGT. The CDR3 nucleotides are TGTGCCAGCAGGATTTTCCCAAACACTGAAGCTTTCTTT. It codes for CASRIFPNTEAFF.

The chain uses TRBV28 and TRBJ1-5; 7 nucleotides match TRBD1. The V gene end was trimmed by 6 bases and the J gene end by 6 bases; junction bases not matched to a gene: 11. CDR3 length: 15 amino acids. The germline V gene encodes CDR1 MDHEN and CDR2 SYDVKM. In nucleotides, the CDR3 is TGTGCCAGCAGCTTGCGGGACAGTCTTGGTCAGCCCCAGCATTTT. It encodes CASSLRDSLGQPQHF.

This chain connects TRBV10-3 to TRBJ1-2; unclear D gene. V gave up 7 bases and J gave up 0 bases, with 18 bases separating them. This CDR3 spans 16 amino acids. Germline loops: CDR1 ENHRY, CDR2 SYGVKD. The chain's CDR3 is CAINIQKEEANYGYTF. The CDR3 nucleotides are TGTGCCATCAACATTCAGAAGGAGGAAGCTAACTATGGCTACACCTTC.

CDR3 sequence: CASSKGQVEATYGYTF. In DNA form, the CDR3 reads TGTGCCAGCAGCAAGGGACAGGTTGAAGCGACCTATGGCTACACCTTC. This chain joins TRBV21-1 and TRBJ1-2; the table's TRBD1 call for D was not verified on the DNA. TRBV21-1 is marked as a pseudogene. This CDR3 has 16 amino acids.

The chain combines TRBV7-7 with TRBJ2-5; D is undetermined. Looked up from germline, CDR1 is SSHAT and CDR2 is FNYEAQ (reference sequence). V was trimmed by 1 base and J by 4 bases, leaving 10 bases between them. CDR3 length: 14 amino acids. The CDR3 DNA sequence: TGTGCCAGCAGCTTAGGGGATAGTGTAGAGACCCAGTACTTC. Protein: CASSLGDSVETQYF.

The chain employs TRBV11-2 and TRBJ1-1; TRBD1 aligns across 9 bases. Germline values: CDR1 SGHAT, CDR2 FQNNGV. Trimming at V came to 2 bases and at J to 5 bases, leaving 6 bases not matched to a gene. This CDR3 has 15 residues. CDR3 nucleotides: TGTGCCAGCAGCTTACAGGGACAGGGAGGAACTGAAGCTTTCTTT. Residues: CASSLQGQGGTEAFF.

The rearrangement uses TRBV6-5 and TRBJ1-2; 7 nucleotides line up with TRBD1. Germline CDR1 is MNHEY and CDR2 is SVGAGI. CDR3 length: 14 residues. With 5 bases clipped from V and 4 bases from J, the junction kept 7 bases outside the gene matches. CDR3 sequence: CASSQQGLPYGYTF. Here the CDR3 DNA reads TGTGCCAGCAGTCAACAGGGGCTGCCCTATGGCTACACCTTC.

The V gene is TRBV27, the J gene TRBJ2-7, with 7 bases aligning to TRBD2. V gave up 3 bases and J gave up 0 bases; unmatched junction bases: 11. In germline, CDR1 is MNHEY, CDR2 SMNVEV (reference sequence). The CDR3 has 17 amino acids. The CDR3 DNA follows: TGTGCCAGCAGTTTGTCCTCTTCTAGCGGCAGCTCCTACGAGCAGTACTTC. This gives the protein CASSLSSSSGSSYEQYF.

The chain couples TRBV28 to TRBJ1-5; 7 nucleotides match TRBD1. The V gene end was trimmed by 7 bases and the J gene end by 9 bases; junction bases not matched to a gene: 9. The CDR3 covers 13 residues. The germline CDR1 and CDR2 sequences are MDHEN and SYDVKM. The CDR3, as DNA: TGTGCCAGCACCGGACCTACAGGGGTGCCCCAGCATTTT. Translated: CASTGPTGVPQHF.